This TCR beta chain came from a study of T-cell memory formation after mild COVID-19. CDR3 length: 13 amino acids. V lost 6 bases to trimming and J lost 9 bases, with 15 bases between them. MiXCR, run by TCRdb on the 5' RACE reads, gives a single entry per CDR3 protein. The sample has 150,000 to 200,000 distinct CDR3 sequences, approximately 10% seen once. The TCR sequence derives from a young man who had mild COVID-19 (a few samples of this study predate the infection). Cell type and time point are not known. Specimen: PBMCs or a T cell subset sorted from them (not recorded which). The chain has TRBV12-3 or TRBV12-4 and TRBJ1-5, with D possibly being TRBD1 (6 bases). The CDR3 sequence: CASRLQGLPPQHF. CDR3 DNA sequence: TGTGCCAGCAGACTACAGGGTTTGCCGCCCCAGCATTTT.